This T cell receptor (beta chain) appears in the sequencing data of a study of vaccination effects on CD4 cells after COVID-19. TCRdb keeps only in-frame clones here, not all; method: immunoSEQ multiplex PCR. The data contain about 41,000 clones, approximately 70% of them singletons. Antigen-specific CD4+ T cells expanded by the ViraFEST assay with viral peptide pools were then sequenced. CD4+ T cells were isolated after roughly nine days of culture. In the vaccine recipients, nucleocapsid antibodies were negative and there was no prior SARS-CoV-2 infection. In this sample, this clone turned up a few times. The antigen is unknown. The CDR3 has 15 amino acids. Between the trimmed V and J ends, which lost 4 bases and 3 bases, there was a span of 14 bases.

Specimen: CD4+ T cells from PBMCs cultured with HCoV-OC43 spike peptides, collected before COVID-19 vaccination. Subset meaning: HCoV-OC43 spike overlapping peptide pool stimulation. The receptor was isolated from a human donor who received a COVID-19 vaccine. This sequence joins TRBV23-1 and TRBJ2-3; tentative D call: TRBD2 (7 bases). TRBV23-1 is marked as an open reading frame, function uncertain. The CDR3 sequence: CASSPGGGETDTQYF. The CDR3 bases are TGCGCCAGCAGTCCTGGGGGGGGCGAAACAGATACGCAGTATTTT.